Listed below are T cell receptor beta chains from one sample, sequenced in a study of molecular identifiers for immune sequencing clone quantification. TCRdb fed the PCR reads into MiXCR, producing one record per CDR3 protein. The table lists some 680,000 distinct CDR3 sequences, roughly 23% of them singletons. The sequencing sample was made of naive CD8+ T cells from blood, with Jurkat cell RNA spiked in. Every receptor here comes from a human donor in good health. Some libraries in this study had Jurkat cell RNA spiked in. CDR3s include the opening cysteine and the closing phenylalanine or tryptophan. The D gene is left open where the match is weak. Not all rows give a size; the values are once, few, many and, for expanded clones, a class.

12	.	TRBV5-4	TRBJ1-1	.	CASRLGDGEAFF	TGTGCCAGCAGATTGGGGGACGGTGAAGCTTTCTTT
14	.	TRBV7-9	TRBJ2-1	.	CASSLGVTNNEQFF	TGTGCCAGCAGCTTAGGTGTTACGAACAATGAGCAGTTCTTC
12	.	TRBV20-1	TRBJ2-7	many	CSATRSSYEQYF	TGCAGTGCTACGCGGAGCTCCTACGAGCAGTACTTC
16	TRBD2	TRBV27	TRBJ2-3	.	CASSFGQAGRIDTQYF	TGTGCCAGCAGTTTCGGACAAGCGGGACGGATAGATACGCAGTATTTT
15	.	TRBV4-3	TRBJ2-3	.	CASSQDPARSDTQYF	TGCGCCAGCAGCCAAGATCCCGCCCGCTCCGATACGCAGTATTTT
13	.	TRBV30	TRBJ1-1	.	CAWSGGANTEAFF	TGTGCCTGGAGTGGGGGGGCGAACACTGAAGCTTTCTTT
12	.	TRBV7-9	TRBJ1-1	few	CASSQADTEAFF	TGTGCCAGCAGCCAGGCTGACACTGAAGCTTTCTTT
15	.	TRBV7-2	TRBJ2-3	many	CASTLGGGLGDTQYF	TGTGCCAGCACTCTAGGTGGGGGGCTGGGAGATACGCAGTATTTT
14	.	TRBV5-6	TRBJ2-7	many	CASTPGPSNYEQYF	TGTGCCAGCACTCCGGGACCAAGTAACTACGAGCAGTACTTC
16	.	TRBV4-3	TRBJ1-1	many	CASSPSHAGMNTEAFF	TGCGCCAGCAGCCCATCTCACGCAGGGATGAACACTGAAGCTTTCTTT
13	.	TRBV6-6	TRBJ2-2	few	CARGLSNTGELFF	TGTGCCAGAGGACTTTCGAACACCGGGGAGCTGTTTTTT
17	.	TRBV12-3/TRBV12-4	TRBJ2-5	few	CASSLWGGGPLQETQYF	TGTGCCAGCAGTTTATGGGGAGGGGGCCCTCTCCAAGAGACCCAGTACTTC
16	.	TRBV19	TRBJ2-2	.	CASRSQVRTPTGELFF	TGTGCCAGTAGATCACAGGTGCGGACACCCACCGGGGAGCTGTTTTTT
14	TRBD1	TRBV20-1	TRBJ1-2	few	CSARDRAGGGGYTF	TGCAGTGCTAGAGATCGGGCAGGGGGCGGCGGCTACACCTTC
15	TRBD1	TRBV4-1	TRBJ1-5	many	CASSQGGQGGQPQHF	TGCGCCAGCAGCCAAGGTGGACAGGGCGGCCAGCCCCAGCATTTT
14	.	TRBV30	TRBJ1-1	few	CAWSFSRGWTEAFF	TGTGCCTGGAGTTTTAGCAGGGGTTGGACTGAAGCTTTCTTT
16	TRBD1	TRBV9	TRBJ2-1	many	CASSAGTGQYNNEQFF	TGTGCCAGCAGCGCAGGGACAGGGCAGTACAACAATGAGCAGTTCTTC
13	.	TRBV27	TRBJ2-7	few	CASSEGLPLEQYF	TGTGCCAGCAGTGAGGGTCTTCCGCTCGAGCAGTACTTC
15	.	TRBV9	TRBJ2-2	.	CAGSPGPDDTGELFF	TGTGCCGGCAGCCCAGGGCCGGACGACACCGGGGAGCTGTTTTTT
16	TRBD2	TRBV30	TRBJ2-3	many	CAWSVGLAAGTDTQYF	TGTGCCTGGAGTGTTGGACTAGCGGCTGGGACAGATACGCAGTATTTT
14	TRBD1	TRBV7-9	TRBJ2-7	many	CASSRRDSSYEQYF	TGTGCCAGCAGCCGCCGGGACAGCTCCTACGAGCAGTACTTC
16	.	TRBV7-4	TRBJ1-4	many	CASRDRAATTNEKLFF	TGTGCCAGCAGGGATCGCGCGGCAACAACTAATGAAAAACTGTTTTTT
15	TRBD2	TRBV2	TRBJ2-1	.	CARSEGTNSYNEQFF	TGTGCCCGCAGTGAAGGGACTAACTCCTACAATGAGCAGTTCTTC
15	TRBD1	TRBV7-2	TRBJ2-3	many	CASRRQGASTDTQYF	TGTGCCAGCAGGCGACAGGGGGCCAGCACAGATACGCAGTATTTT
15	.	TRBV4-3	TRBJ1-1	few	CASSQDLGGPNEAFF	TGCGCCAGCAGCCAAGATCTAGGAGGGCCGAATGAAGCTTTCTTT